The T cell receptor beta chain described here comes from a study of blood T cell repertoires in COVID-19. For the study at large: COVID-19 samples, acute and convalescent, were from the United States, Italy and Spain. The cDNA or gDNA used as material had been derived from T cells, B-cell-depleted T cells, or PBMCs.

The CDR3 sequence is 16 residues long. The germline V gene has CDR1 SGHDT and CDR2 YYEEEE. V lost 0 bases, J lost 2 bases, and 15 bases lay in between. Under the authors' procedure: Amplification of reference gene primers was used by the study to estimate nucleated cell counts. Data came from immunoSEQ multiplex PCR; TCRdb stores just in-frame clones and leaves some out. That table is the source of V, J and clone size, and D and trimming were worked out from the DNA. This repertoire shows around 150,000 clones, around nine tenths found once; its top ten account for about 11%. This clonotype originated in a man in his fifties or sixties with active or convalescent COVID-19. What was sequenced was peripheral blood. This chain connects TRBV5-6 to TRBJ2-7; possible D gene TRBD1, 6 bases. The CDR3 loop reads CASSLDWQGPTYEQYF. In nucleotides, the CDR3 is TGTGCCAGCAGCTTGGATTGGCAGGGGCCTACCTACGAGCAGTACTTC.